These 29 T cell receptor beta chains came from one sample sequenced in a study of metastatic and nonmetastatic thyroid tumors. Ahead of thyroid surgery, no patient had received treatment of any kind. TCRdb reanalyzed the PCR reads with MiXCR. The sample lists 80,000 to 85,000 clones, 9.5% to 15% occurring once. Material for sequencing was tumor tissue. The receptors shown here come from a female donor with papillary thyroid cancer or a benign thyroid nodule (not recorded which). Some clones in this sample may be carry-over from other donors' samples.

As regards this clone: A much larger clone differs by one base, so this may be a read error. Other DNA sequences from this sample encode an identical CDR3 as well. The gene calls are TRBV6-5 and TRBJ1-1, with D perhaps matching TRBD1 (6 bases). The CDR3 totals 15 residues. Germline V gene lookup returns CDR1 MNHEY and CDR2 SVGAGI. The CDR3 reads CASSYSLQGNTEAFF. The CDR3 DNA reads as TGTGCCAGTAGTTACTCCTTACAGGGGAACACTGAAGCTTTCTTT.

This clone was counted at least ten times. The J gene is TRBJ1-5, the V gene TRBV19; a possible D gene is TRBD1 (6 bases). The length of the CDR3 is 15 residues. V lost 6 bases to trimming and J lost 4 bases, with 16 bases between them. Germline V lookup: CDR1 LNHDA, CDR2 SQIVND (reference sequence). The CDR3 DNA sequence: TGTGCCAGTAGGGGAGGGGGGACTAGTAATCAGCCCCAGCATTTT. The encoded protein is CASRGGGTSNQPQHF.

This clone has a count of ten or more. The chain is built from TRBV20-1 and TRBJ1-5; D is undetermined. The V gene's germline CDR1 is DFQATT and CDR2 SNEGSKA (reference sequence). The CDR3 is made up of 12 amino acids. The V end was cut by 3 bases, the J end by 6 bases, with 9 bases between. This CDR3 reads CSASYPLQPQHF. The DNA for the CDR3 is TGCAGTGCTAGTTACCCCCTTCAGCCCCAGCATTTT.

This clone has at least ten counts. The chain is built from TRBV20-1 and TRBJ1-2, with TRBD1 matching over 10 bases. Germline assignment: CDR1 DFQATT and CDR2 SNEGSKA (reference sequence). This CDR3 is built from 13 residues. With 3 bases clipped from V and 7 bases from J, the junction kept 5 bases outside the gene matches. This CDR3 reads CSASGQGGSGYTF. The DNA of the CDR3 is TGCAGTGCTAGTGGACAGGGGGGGAGTGGCTACACCTTC.

Regarding this clone: This sequence may be a read error, since a much larger clone differs from it by one base. The rearrangement links TRBV19 to TRBJ1-5, with D maybe TRBD1 (5 bases). The V and J ends lost 3 bases and 0 bases respectively, with 15 bases between them. Germline V gene data show CDR1 as LNHDA and CDR2 as SQIVND (reference sequence). This CDR3 is built from 17 residues. In DNA form, the CDR3 reads TGTGCCAGTAGTATCGGGCGGGGGTCCACTAGCAATCAGCCCCAGCATTTT. This encodes CASSIGRGSTSNQPQHF.

The rearrangement uses TRBV15 and TRBJ2-1; D unclear. V lost 3 bases to trimming and J lost 4 bases, with 16 bases between them. CDR1 is LNHNV, CDR2 YYDKDF, per germline (reference sequence). This CDR3 is built from 16 residues. The CDR3 DNA reads as TGTGCCACCAGCAGTAGGGCAGGTGATAAATACAATGAGCAGTTCTTC. Translation gives CATSSRAGDKYNEQFF.

This clone has at least ten counts. The rearrangement uses TRBV11-2 and TRBJ2-3; no firm D call. This CDR3 has 14 residues. Germline V lookup: CDR1 SGHAT, CDR2 FQNNGV. Trimming removed 3 bases from V and 2 bases from J, with 9 bases in between. The CDR3 reads CASSFITATDTQYF. DNA for the CDR3: TGTGCCAGCAGCTTTATTACGGCCACAGATACGCAGTATTTT.

As concerns this clone: A read error is possible here, since a much larger clone lies one base away. CDR3 sequence (DNA): TGTGCCAGCAGTCTGGGGACAGGGGGCTTCCACGGGGTTAACACTGAAGCTTTCTTT. Translation gives CASSLGTGGFHGVNTEAFF. This sequence joins TRBV6-5 and TRBJ1-1; TRBD1 aligns across 12 bases. The length of the CDR3 is 19 residues. The V gene end was trimmed by 5 bases and the J gene end by 2 bases; junction bases not matched to a gene: 15. Germline lookup yields CDR1 MNHEY and CDR2 SVGAGI.

This clone was detected many times. The chain has TRBV7-3 and TRBJ1-1, with D tentatively TRBD1 (5 bases). Germline V gene lookup returns CDR1 SGHTA and CDR2 FQGTGA. Trimming left V 5 bases short and J 0 bases short, with 10 bases between. The CDR3 contains 14 residues. In nucleotides, the CDR3 is TGTGCCAGCAGCCCCGCAGGGATGAACACTGAAGCTTTCTTT. Encoded protein: CASSPAGMNTEAFF.

Concerning this clone: A much larger clone is a single base away; this may be a read error. The V call is TRBV24-1, the J call TRBJ1-2, with a weak D call TRBD1 (5 bases). V was clipped by 3 bases and J by 1 base, with 8 bases between them. Germline CDR1 KGHDR, CDR2 SFDVKD. The CDR3 covers 14 residues. CDR3: CATSDATDNYGYTF. CDR3 nucleotide sequence: TGTGCCACCAGTGATGCGACAGATAACTATGGCTACACCTTC.

This clone has at least ten counts. The chain joins TRBV30 to TRBJ2-5; no firm D call. V lost 0 bases and J lost 4, with 12 bases in between. In germline, CDR1 is GTSNPN, CDR2 SVGIG (reference sequence). This CDR3 has 14 amino acids. The CDR3 is CAWSVSGLRETQYF. The DNA of the CDR3 is TGTGCCTGGAGTGTATCGGGCCTACGAGAGACCCAGTACTTC.

This clone has ten or more counts. This chain joins TRBV5-1 and TRBJ2-2; D gene uncertain. Trimming removed 2 bases from V and 7 bases from J, with 6 bases in between. Germline V gives CDR1 SGHRS, CDR2 YFSETQ. This CDR3 is built from 12 residues. In nucleotides, the CDR3 is TGCGCCAGCAGCTTCGGTGACGGGGAGCTGTTTTTT. Translating it yields CASSFGDGELFF.

This clone was seen repeatedly, ten times or more. The rearrangement links TRBV20-1 to TRBJ2-7; a weak D match, TRBD2 (5 bases). Trimming stripped 2 bases from V and 3 bases from J, with 14 bases between. The CDR3 sequence is 14 residues long. Per germline, CDR1 DFQATT and CDR2 SNEGSKA (reference sequence). The CDR3 coding sequence is TGCAGTGCTAGACGAGTCGGCGGGTACTACGAGCAGTACTTC. Amino acid sequence: CSARRVGGYYEQYF.

In its sample, this clone was seen a few times. Being one base from a much bigger clone, this may be a read error. The chain has TRBV2 and TRBJ2-7, with D possibly TRBD1 on 6 matching bases. CDR1 SNHLY and CDR2 FYNNEI come from the germline V gene. Trimming took off 9 bases at V and 6 bases at J, with 12 bases between the two ends. The CDR3 spans 11 residues. CDR3 loop: CARGSRGEQYF. In DNA, the CDR3 is TGTGCCAGAGGGTCCAGGGGCGAGCAGTACTTC.

This clone was seen repeatedly, ten times or more. The chain joins TRBV24-1 to TRBJ2-2; weak D call: TRBD2 (5 bases). This CDR3 has 15 residues. Deletions cut 4 bases from V and 1 base from J, with 9 bases between. Germline V gene sequence: CDR1 KGHDR, CDR2 SFDVKD. The CDR3 coding sequence is TGTGCCACCAGTGACCGCGGACTGAACACCGGGGAGCTGTTTTTT. Protein: CATSDRGLNTGELFF.

This clone occurred many times. The V gene is TRBV5-1, the J gene TRBJ2-3, with 7 bases lining up with TRBD2. The V segment lost 1 base and the J segment 3 bases; nucleotides outside the gene matches: 8. CDR3 length equals 16 residues. The V gene's germline CDR1 is SGHRS and CDR2 YFSETQ. The CDR3 coding sequence is TGCGCCAGCAGCTTGAATCAAGCGGGACTGACAGATACGCAGTATTTT. It translates to CASSLNQAGLTDTQYF.

The chain carries TRBV6-2 or TRBV6-3 and TRBJ2-7; TRBD2 agrees at 8 bases. J lost 2 bases, V lost 2 bases, and 8 bases had no gene match. CDR3 size: 16 residues. Germline V gene data show CDR1 as MNHEY and CDR2 as SVGEGT. CDR3 nucleotides: TGTGCCAGCAGTTACGTGACTAGCGTGATCCCCTACGAGCAGTACTTC. This gives the protein CASSYVTSVIPYEQYF.

This clone was seen only a few times. This chain uses TRBV4-1 with TRBJ1-6; possible D gene TRBD1, 5 bases. V was trimmed by 0 bases and J by 6 bases, leaving 15 bases between them. This CDR3 has 17 residues. Germline V lookup: CDR1 MGHRA, CDR2 YSYEKL. The CDR3 DNA sequence: TGCGCCAGCAGCCAAGATAGGGCAAGGGGTAGTAATTCACCCCTCCACTTT. It encodes CASSQDRARGSNSPLHF.

This clone was seen repeatedly, ten times or more. The rearrangement joins TRBV19 to TRBJ1-1; D is ambiguous. Germline CDR1 and CDR2: LNHDA and SQIVND (reference sequence). The V gene lost 3 bases and the J gene lost 1 base, with 9 bases spanning the gap. This CDR3 has 14 amino acids. CDR3 sequence: CASSMNTPNTEAFF. The CDR3 DNA follows: TGTGCCAGTAGTATGAACACCCCGAACACTGAAGCTTTCTTT.

This clone showed up many times. This CDR3 reads CASIDRGIGETQYF. As DNA, the CDR3 is TGTGCCAGCATAGACAGGGGGATTGGCGAGACCCAGTACTTC. The chain carries TRBV6-1 and TRBJ2-5; TRBD1 matches 9 bases. Germline trimming cut 7 bases from V and 5 bases from J; bases unmatched to any gene: 8. This CDR3 has 14 amino acids. Germline V lookup: CDR1 MNHNS, CDR2 SASEGT.

This rearrangement joins TRBV28 to TRBJ2-5, with 9 bases that match TRBD1. Looked up from germline, CDR1 is MDHEN and CDR2 is SYDVKM. Losses at the gene ends were 8 bases for V and 2 bases for J; bases not matched to a gene: 18. This CDR3 region has 18 residues. CDR3 sequence reads: CASYYLWAGQGFQETQYF. CDR3 bases: TGTGCCAGCTACTATTTATGGGCGGGACAGGGCTTTCAAGAGACCCAGTACTTC.

V usage is TRBV5-4 and J usage is TRBJ1-1, with D maybe TRBD1 (6 bases). This CDR3 region has 14 residues. The germline V gene has CDR1 SGHNT and CDR2 YYREEE (reference sequence). Between the trimmed V and J ends, which lost 2 bases and 4 bases, there was a span of 12 bases. For the CDR3, the DNA is TGTGCCAGCAGCTTCTGGGGGCTTGGCACTGAAGCTTTCTTT. Amino acids: CASSFWGLGTEAFF.

This clone was observed at least ten times. The V gene is TRBV5-1, the J gene TRBJ2-2; a possible D gene is TRBD1 (6 bases). Germline assignment: CDR1 SGHRS and CDR2 YFSETQ. The CDR3 runs to 13 residues. Trimming removed 4 bases at V and 7 bases at J, with 11 bases between. This CDR3 is CASSLRGGGELFF. CDR3 DNA sequence: TGCGCCAGCAGCCTCAGGGGTGGCGGGGAGCTGTTTTTT.

The chain is built from TRBV24-1 and TRBJ1-1, with D tentatively TRBD1 (6 bases). CDR3 length: 12 amino acids. The V and J ends lost 10 bases and 4 bases respectively, with 12 bases between them. The germline CDR1 and CDR2 sequences are KGHDR and SFDVKD. The CDR3 loop reads CATRGGVTEAFF. The DNA of the CDR3 is TGTGCCACTAGAGGGGGGGTCACTGAAGCTTTCTTT.

The V gene is TRBV2, the J gene TRBJ2-5, with TRBD1 identical over 10 bases. Germline V gene sequence: CDR1 SNHLY, CDR2 FYNNEI. The CDR3 runs to 15 residues. V shed 7 bases, J shed 5 bases, and the junction held 10 bases outside the gene matches. The DNA for the CDR3 is TGTGCCAGCATGATAAGACAGGGGGCACGGGAGACCCAGTACTTC. It is translated as CASMIRQGARETQYF.

This clone was found a few times. The CDR3, as DNA: TGCAGCGTTGAAGCTAGCCGACGCTACGAGCAGTACTTC. Protein sequence: CSVEASRRYEQYF. The chain combines TRBV29-1 with TRBJ2-7; tentative D call: TRBD2 (5 bases). V gave up 1 base and J gave up 3 bases, with 10 bases separating them. The germline gives CDR1 SQVTM, CDR2 ANQGSEA. The CDR3 runs to 13 residues.

The chain is built from TRBV9 and TRBJ2-7; D not resolved. V dropped 2 bases and J dropped 0 bases, with 9 bases sitting between them. This CDR3 is 14 amino acids long. Germline CDR1 SGDLS, CDR2 YYNGEE. Here the CDR3 DNA reads TGTGCCAGCAGCGTTGCTGAGACCTCCTACGAGCAGTACTTC. Residues: CASSVAETSYEQYF.

In this sample, this clone turned up many times. The genes are TRBV6-1 and TRBJ2-1; 9 bases are a match to TRBD2. Looked up from germline, CDR1 is MNHNS and CDR2 is SASEGT. The length of the CDR3 is 19 residues. V was clipped by 3 bases and J by 3 bases; unmatched bases: 15. CDR3 region: CASSDRGLAGPIVYNEQFF. CDR3 bases: TGTGCCAGCAGTGATAGGGGACTAGCTGGACCGATCGTCTACAATGAGCAGTTCTTC.

This clone was recorded many times. J is TRBJ1-2 and V is TRBV25-1; tentatively, D is TRBD1 (6 bases). Germline CDR1 is MGHDK and CDR2 is SYGVNS. The CDR3 length is 15 residues. V lost 3 bases to trimming and J lost 5 bases, with 16 bases between them. The CDR3 DNA reads TGTGCCAGCAGTGAGGGCCAACAGGGTTGGTATGGCTACACCTTC. Its translation is CASSEGQQGWYGYTF.